Shown below are 8 T cell receptor beta chains from a single sample sequenced in a study of cytomegalovirus exposure and HLA in healthy donors. The data were produced by immunoSEQ multiplex PCR, yet TCRdb's version contains in-frame clones alone and is incomplete. The data hold about 350,000 clones, with roughly 87% observed a single time. The material sequenced was PBMCs. Receptors originate from a woman aged 25 to 39 in good health and CMV-seropositive.

The chain links TRBV5-6 to TRBJ2-3; maybe TRBD1 (6 bases). The CDR3 has 14 amino acids. V lost 4 bases, J lost 2 bases, and 11 bases lay in between. CDR1 is SGHDT, CDR2 YYEEEE, per germline. In nucleotides, the CDR3 is TGTGCCAGCAGCCTGGGACACCTCACAGATACGCAGTATTTT. It translates to CASSLGHLTDTQYF. Together with reference TRBV5-6 and TRBJ2-3, the CDR3 gives the full variable domain: DAGVTQSPTHLIKTRGQQVTLRCSPKSGHDTVSWYQQALGQGPQFIFQYYEEEERQRGNFPDRFSGHQFPNYSSELNVNALLLGDSALYLCASSLGHLTDTQYFGPGTRLTVL.

The chain joins TRBV13 to TRBJ2-5; tentatively, D is TRBD2 (5 bases). The ends were cut back, 1 base at V and 2 bases at J, with 8 bases in the middle. The CDR3 sequence is 14 residues long. In germline, CDR1 is PRHDT, CDR2 FYEKMQ (reference sequence). The CDR3 protein is CASSLEGRQETQYF. CDR3 nucleotides: TGTGCCAGCAGCTTAGAAGGGAGACAAGAGACCCAGTACTTC.

V is TRBV2 and J is TRBJ1-1; maybe TRBD1 (6 bases). V was cut by 4 bases and J by 3 bases, with 12 bases left in between. Germline CDR1 is SNHLY and CDR2 is FYNNEI. The CDR3 is made up of 14 amino acids. For the CDR3, the DNA is TGTGCCAGCAGTGGGGAACAGGGCTACACTGAAGCTTTCTTT. Its protein is CASSGEQGYTEAFF.

This chain connects TRBV9 to TRBJ2-5; 8 nucleotides agree with TRBD2. J lost 5 bases, V lost 0 bases, and 9 bases had no gene match. Germline V gene data show CDR1 as SGDLS and CDR2 as YYNGEE. The CDR3 is 16 residues long. The CDR3 sequence: CASSVGSGGSGETQYF. CDR3 DNA sequence: TGTGCCAGCAGCGTAGGTTCGGGGGGGTCCGGGGAGACCCAGTACTTC. Drawing the rest from reference TRBV9 and TRBJ2-5, the complete variable domain is DSGVTQTPKHLITATGQRVTLRCSPRSGDLSVYWYQQSLDQGLQFLIQYYNGEERAKGNILERFSAQQFPDLHSELNLSSLELGDSALYFCASSVGSGGSGETQYFGPGTRLLVL.

The chain employs TRBV11-2 and TRBJ1-2; D not resolved. CDR3 length: 16 amino acids. CDR1 SGHAT and CDR2 FQNNGV come from the germline V gene. The ends were cut back, 5 bases at V and 6 bases at J, with 22 bases in the middle. The CDR3 DNA reads TGTGCCAGCAGCGATCTCGGATCGGGTCCGGGAAATGGCTACACCTTC. It yields the protein CASSDLGSGPGNGYTF.

The chain links TRBV2 to TRBJ2-6; D uncertain. Germline CDR1 and CDR2: SNHLY and FYNNEI. CDR3 size: 16 residues. V lost 3 bases to trimming and J lost 0 bases, with 9 bases between them. The CDR3 protein is CASSDANLSGANVLTF. CDR3 nucleotides: TGTGCCAGCAGTGACGCCAACCTCTCTGGGGCCAACGTCCTGACTTTC.

V is TRBV5-1 and J is TRBJ2-1, with 13 nucleotides matching TRBD2. This CDR3 is 15 amino acids long. With V trimmed by 4 bases and J by 6 bases, 4 bases remained unmatched. Germline loops: CDR1 SGHRS, CDR2 YFSETQ. The chain's CDR3 is CASSEGLAGVNEQFF. In nucleotides, the CDR3 is TGCGCCAGCAGCGAAGGACTAGCGGGAGTCAATGAGCAGTTCTTC.

The sample holds one count of this clone. This rearrangement joins TRBV6-5 to TRBJ2-1, with D unresolved. This CDR3 comprises 14 residues. CDR1 is MNHEY and CDR2 is SVGAGI in the germline V gene. V was clipped by 6 bases and J by 6 bases, with 15 bases between them. CDR3 in amino acids: CASRVLYTGNEQFF. CDR3 bases: TGTGCCAGCAGGGTACTTTATACGGGCAATGAGCAGTTCTTC.